These 30 T cell receptor beta chains were all obtained from the same sample, sequenced in a study of blood T cell repertoires in COVID-19. The protocol was immunoSEQ multiplex PCR, while the TCRdb copy is restricted to in-frame clones and leaves out a portion. The sample lists 250,000 or so clones; 80% to 90% were seen once. Material for sequencing was peripheral blood. The origin of the receptors is a man aged 55 to 70 with acute or convalescent COVID-19.

The chain recombines TRBV6-5 with TRBJ2-5, with 8 bases identical to TRBD1. The V gene's germline CDR1 is MNHEY and CDR2 SVGAGI. Trimming at V came to 6 bases and at J to 5 bases, leaving 8 bases not matched to a gene. The CDR3 loop spans 14 amino acids. This CDR3 is CASSPSGGWETQYF. In DNA, the CDR3 is TGTGCCAGCAGCCCCTCAGGGGGCTGGGAGACCCAGTACTTC.

The chain has TRBV30 and TRBJ2-7; TRBD2 matches 8 bases. The V and J ends lost 7 bases and 3 bases, in that order; junction bases with no gene match: 8. The CDR3 is 13 amino acids. CDR1 and CDR2 from the germline V gene are GTSNPN and SVGIG (reference sequence). The CDR3 DNA reads as TGTGCCTTTAATAGCGGGGCGAACTACGAGCAGTACTTC. Protein product: CAFNSGANYEQYF.

This clone appeared once. The chain links TRBV4-1 to TRBJ1-5, with a possible D match to TRBD1 (6 bases). V gave up 0 bases and J gave up 6 bases, with 21 bases separating them. The CDR3 has 18 amino acids. CDR1 and CDR2 from the germline V gene are MGHRA and YSYEKL. CDR3: CASSQEGLTGRSIQPQHF. CDR3 coding DNA: TGCGCCAGCAGCCAAGAAGGACTTACAGGGCGTTCGATTCAGCCCCAGCATTTT.

This chain uses TRBV5-8 with TRBJ2-3; D may be TRBD2 (6 bases). CDR1 SGHTS and CDR2 YDEGEE come from the germline V gene. V was clipped by 3 bases and J by 2 bases, with 16 bases between them. The CDR3 spans 16 residues. CDR3 sequence (DNA): TGTGCCAGCAGCTCCTGGCCGGGGGTCTTCACAGATACGCAGTATTTT. Translation: CASSSWPGVFTDTQYF.

The chain uses TRBV28 and TRBJ2-7; 7 bases agree with TRBD2. Germline CDR1 reads MDHEN; CDR2 reads SYDVKM. The CDR3 loop spans 14 amino acids. With V trimmed by 5 bases and J by 2 bases, 6 bases remained unmatched. The CDR3 protein is CASSRLASTYEQYF. The DNA for the CDR3 is TGTGCCAGCAGTCGACTAGCCTCAACCTACGAGCAGTACTTC.

This clone was picked up a small number of times. The chain recombines TRBV7-9 with TRBJ1-1; D ambiguous. V was shortened by 2 bases and J by 1 base, with 8 bases between the two germline ends. From germline, CDR1 is SEHNR and CDR2 FQNEAQ (reference sequence). The CDR3 runs 14 residues. Here the CDR3 reads CASSLRAGNTEAFF. DNA of the CDR3: TGTGCCAGCAGCTTACGCGCAGGGAACACTGAAGCTTTCTTT.

The chain is built from TRBV19 and TRBJ2-1, with a weak D call TRBD2 (5 bases). This CDR3 contains 14 residues. Per the germline V gene, CDR1 is LNHDA and CDR2 is SQIVND (reference sequence). The V end was cut by 5 bases, the J end by 7 bases, with 15 bases between. The CDR3 coding sequence is TGTGCCAGTAGTTCCCGGGATGGTTGGAATGAGCAGTTCTTC. Translating it yields CASSSRDGWNEQFF.

The genes are TRBV24-1 and TRBJ2-3; 8 bases line up with TRBD1. Trimming took 9 bases from V and 2 from J; bases not matched to a gene: 6. The CDR3 runs 14 residues. The V gene's germline CDR1 is KGHDR and CDR2 SFDVKD. The CDR3: CATAGTGDTDTQYF. The CDR3 DNA follows: TGTGCCACCGCGGGGACAGGCGACACAGATACGCAGTATTTT.

The chain uses TRBV18 and TRBJ1-6; D gene unclear. Germline CDR1 is KGHSH and CDR2 is LQKENI. Deletions cut 3 bases from V and 7 bases from J, with 10 bases between. CDR3 length: 14 amino acids. In nucleotides, the CDR3 is TGTGCCAGCTCACCGGAGGGTCAGAATTCACCCCTCCACTTT. Residues: CASSPEGQNSPLHF.

This clone was seen once. The chain has TRBV2 and TRBJ2-7; D gene unclear. Trimming left V 5 bases short and J 6 bases short, with 17 bases between. Germline values: CDR1 SNHLY, CDR2 FYNNEI. The CDR3 totals 14 residues. CDR3 nucleotides: TGTGCCAGCAGTCTCTCGGTAGTCGTACCCGAGCAGTACTTC. The encoded protein is CASSLSVVVPEQYF.

The CDR3 loop reads CASSWRPGTPQEQYF. The CDR3 region has the DNA TGTGCCAGCAGCTGGAGGCCCGGGACTCCGCAAGAGCAGTACTTC. The V and J genes are TRBV5-5 and TRBJ2-7; perhaps TRBD2 as D (6 bases). The CDR3 totals 15 residues. CDR1 is SGHKS and CDR2 is YYEKEE in the germline V gene (reference sequence). Trimming stripped 3 bases from V and 7 bases from J, with 20 bases between.

The V gene is TRBV6-6, the J gene TRBJ1-5, with 11 bases aligning to TRBD1. The CDR3 is 17 residues long. Losses at the gene ends were 5 bases for V and 1 base for J; bases not matched to a gene: 7. Germline assignment: CDR1 MNHNY and CDR2 SVGAGI (reference sequence). This chain's CDR3 is CASSPQGQGVSNQPQHF. In nucleotides, the CDR3 is TGTGCCAGCAGTCCGCAGGGACAGGGGGTGAGCAATCAGCCCCAGCATTTT.

The chain employs TRBV9 and TRBJ1-2, with TRBD1 identical over 10 bases. The germline V gene has CDR1 SGDLS and CDR2 YYNGEE. This CDR3 region has 13 residues. V shed 4 bases and J 8 bases; nucleotides not matched to a gene: 5. CDR3 nucleotides: TGTGCCAGCAGCCGGGACAGGGGTCGGGGCTACACCTTC. Protein sequence: CASSRDRGRGYTF.

V is TRBV11-2 and J is TRBJ2-2; 11 bases are a match to TRBD2. The CDR3 contains 18 residues. The V gene end was trimmed by 1 base and the J gene end by 7 bases; junction bases not matched to a gene: 11. The germline CDR1 and CDR2 sequences are SGHAT and FQNNGV. The CDR3 is CASSLVPRTSGGNGELFF. The CDR3 nucleotides read TGTGCCAGCAGCTTAGTTCCGCGAACTAGCGGGGGAAACGGGGAGCTGTTTTTT.

CDR3 bases: TGTGCCAGCAGTTACTCGCACGGCACTGAAGCTTTCTTT. This sequence encodes CASSYSHGTEAFF. This chain links TRBV6-6 with TRBJ1-1, with D uncertain. This CDR3 contains 13 residues. The germline CDR1 and CDR2 sequences are MNHNY and SVGAGI (reference sequence). V was pared by 0 bases and J by 4 bases, with 6 bases between.

The chain joins TRBV6-1 to TRBJ2-5; 9 bases map to TRBD2. The CDR3 runs to 15 residues. Germline trimming cut 2 bases from V and 9 bases from J; bases unmatched to any gene: 10. Per the germline V gene, CDR1 is MNHNS and CDR2 is SASEGT. The CDR3 is CASSEYLGGGVPQYF. Here the CDR3 DNA reads TGTGCCAGCAGTGAATATCTCGGCGGGGGGGTACCCCAGTACTTC.

V gene TRBV4-1 combines with J gene TRBJ2-1; 9 bases align to TRBD2. CDR1 and CDR2 from the germline V gene are MGHRA and YSYEKL. The CDR3 is 16 amino acids. V lost 4 bases, J lost 6 bases, and 10 bases stayed unmatched. Here the CDR3 reads CASSRLGLAGPNEQFF. The CDR3 region has the DNA TGCGCCAGCAGCCGATTGGGACTAGCAGGCCCCAATGAGCAGTTCTTC.

The chain recombines TRBV27 with TRBJ1-1; D is ambiguous. The V end was cut by 5 bases, the J end by 1 base, with 11 bases between. The CDR3 has 14 residues. Germline V gene data show CDR1 as MNHEY and CDR2 as SMNVEV (reference sequence). CDR3 loop: CASSPEAANTEAFF. In DNA form, the CDR3 reads TGTGCCAGCAGTCCCGAGGCGGCGAACACTGAAGCTTTCTTT.

The chain recombines TRBV6-2 or TRBV6-3 with TRBJ2-3; D is ambiguous. Germline assignment: CDR1 MNHEY and CDR2 SVGEGT. V was trimmed by 4 bases and J by 8 bases, leaving 7 bases between them. This CDR3 comprises 11 residues. The DNA for the CDR3 is TGTGCCAGCAGTTTTGGCGGTACGCAGTATTTT. Its protein product is CASSFGGTQYF.

The rearrangement joins TRBV14 to TRBJ2-3, with 10 bases matching TRBD2. After removal of 2 bases from V and 2 bases from J, the junction contained 7 bases not matched to a gene. This CDR3 is 17 amino acids long. From germline, CDR1 is SGHDN and CDR2 FVKESK. In DNA, the CDR3 is TGTGCCAGCAGCCAACACCTGACTAGCGGGTCCACAGATACGCAGTATTTT. Its translation: CASSQHLTSGSTDTQYF.

CDR3 DNA: TGTGCCAGCAGCTCCTACAGCCGGAACACCGGGGAGCTGTTTTTT. This gives the protein CASSSYSRNTGELFF. The chain combines TRBV6-5 with TRBJ2-2; D not certain. The V end was cut by 6 bases, the J end by 1 base, with 12 bases between. The CDR3 sequence is 15 residues long. The germline CDR1 and CDR2 sequences are MNHEY and SVGAGI.

The chain recombines TRBV27 with TRBJ2-5; 8 bases match TRBD2. Germline CDR1 is MNHEY and CDR2 is SMNVEV (reference sequence). Trimming removed 3 bases from V and 0 bases from J; junction bases left unmatched: 0. CDR3 length equals 14 residues. The CDR3 coding sequence is TGTGCCAGCAGTTTTAGCGGGGACCAAGAGACCCAGTACTTC. This gives the protein CASSFSGDQETQYF.

The genes are TRBV13 and TRBJ2-1, with 9 bases fitting TRBD1. V was clipped by 3 bases and J by 10 bases; unmatched bases: 4. CDR3 length: 13 amino acids. From germline, CDR1 is PRHDT and CDR2 FYEKMQ (reference sequence). The CDR3 is CASSFGQGSEQFF. The CDR3 DNA reads TGTGCCAGCAGCTTCGGACAGGGGTCGGAGCAGTTCTTC.

The chain couples TRBV6-5 to TRBJ2-6, with D perhaps matching TRBD1 (5 bases). The V gene's germline CDR1 is MNHEY and CDR2 SVGAGI. The CDR3 is made up of 15 amino acids. Between the trimmed V and J ends, which lost 2 bases and 3 bases, there was a span of 8 bases. CDR3 nucleotides: TGTGCCAGCAGTTACAAGGGGATTGGGGCCAACGTCCTGACTTTC. Translated: CASSYKGIGANVLTF.

This clone was seen once. CDR3 loop: CASSYGQGAISTDTQYF. CDR3 DNA sequence: TGTGCCAGCAGCTACGGACAGGGGGCAATCAGCACAGATACGCAGTATTTT. This chain links TRBV3-1 (or the pseudogene TRBV3-2) with TRBJ2-3; 11 bases match TRBD1. Germline trimming cut 5 bases from V and 0 bases from J; bases unmatched to any gene: 7. Per the germline V gene, CDR1 is LGHDT and CDR2 is YNNKEL (reference sequence). The CDR3 length is 17 residues.

The chain recombines TRBV18 with TRBJ1-2; 10 bases fit TRBD1. CDR1 and CDR2 from the germline V gene are KGHSH and LQKENI. V was pared by 8 bases and J by 6 bases, with 6 bases of the junction left unmatched. There are 13 residues in the CDR3. CDR3 bases: TGTGCCAGCCGCCCCGGGACAGGGGATGGCTACACCTTC. Its protein product is CASRPGTGDGYTF. The entire variable domain, with the rest obtained from reference TRBV18 and TRBJ1-2, is as follows: NAGVMQNPRHLVRRRGQEARLRCSPMKGHSHVYWYRQLPEEGLKFMVYLQKENIIDESGMPKERFSAEFPKEGPSILRIQQVVRGDSAAYFCASRPGTGDGYTFGSGTRLTVV.

The chain combines TRBV5-1 with TRBJ2-1; 7 bases are shared with TRBD1. CDR1 is SGHRS and CDR2 is YFSETQ in the germline V gene. V lost 6 bases and J lost 5; bases outside the gene matches: 8. The CDR3 has 14 residues. Here the CDR3 reads CASTGQVINNEQFF. The CDR3 bases are TGCGCCAGCACCGGACAGGTAATAAACAATGAGCAGTTCTTC.

Only a few counts were recorded for this clone. The rearrangement joins TRBV5-8 to TRBJ2-7; D is possibly TRBD1 (6 bases). Looked up from germline, CDR1 is SGHTS and CDR2 is YDEGEE. The CDR3 sequence is 12 residues long. Trimming removed 4 bases from V and 3 bases from J, with 8 bases in between. This chain's CDR3 is CASSRTVYEQYF. As DNA, the CDR3 is TGTGCCAGCAGCCGGACAGTCTACGAGCAGTACTTC.

This clone was recorded a few times. The chain combines TRBV2 with TRBJ2-4; 7 bases line up with TRBD2. Germline CDR1 and CDR2: SNHLY and FYNNEI. The CDR3 covers 14 residues. Losses at the gene ends were 2 bases for V and 7 bases for J; bases not matched to a gene: 5. The CDR3 loop reads CASSEFGGGNIQYF. Written as DNA, the CDR3 is TGTGCCAGCAGTGAATTTGGGGGAGGGAACATTCAGTACTTC.

This sequence joins TRBV19 and TRBJ1-2; tentatively, D is TRBD1 (5 bases). The ends were cut back, 5 bases at V and 3 bases at J, with 16 bases in the middle. The CDR3 sequence is 15 residues long. The germline CDR1 and CDR2 sequences are LNHDA and SQIVND (reference sequence). The CDR3 loop is CASSPQGENYYGYTF. The DNA for the CDR3 is TGTGCCAGTAGTCCTCAGGGCGAGAACTACTATGGCTACACCTTC. Using reference TRBV19 and TRBJ1-2 for the parts outside the CDR3, the full variable domain is DGGITQSPKYLFRKEGQNVTLSCEQNLNHDAMYWYRQDPGQGLRLIYYSQIVNDFQKGDIAEGYSVSREKKESFPLTVTSAQKNPTAFYLCASSPQGENYYGYTFGSGTRLTVV.